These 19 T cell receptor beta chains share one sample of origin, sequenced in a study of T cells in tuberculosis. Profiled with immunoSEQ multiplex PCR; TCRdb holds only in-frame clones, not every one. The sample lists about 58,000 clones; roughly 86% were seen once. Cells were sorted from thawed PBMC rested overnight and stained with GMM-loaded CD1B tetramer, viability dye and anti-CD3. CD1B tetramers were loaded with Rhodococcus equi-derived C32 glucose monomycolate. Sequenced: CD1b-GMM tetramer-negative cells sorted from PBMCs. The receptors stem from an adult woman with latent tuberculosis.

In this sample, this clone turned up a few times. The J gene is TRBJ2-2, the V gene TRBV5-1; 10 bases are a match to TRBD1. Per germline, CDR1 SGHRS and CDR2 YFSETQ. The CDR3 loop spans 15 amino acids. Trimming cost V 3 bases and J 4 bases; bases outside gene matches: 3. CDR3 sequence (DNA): TGCGCCAGCAGCTCCGGGACAGGGGTCACCGGGGAGCTGTTTTTT. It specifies CASSSGTGVTGELFF.

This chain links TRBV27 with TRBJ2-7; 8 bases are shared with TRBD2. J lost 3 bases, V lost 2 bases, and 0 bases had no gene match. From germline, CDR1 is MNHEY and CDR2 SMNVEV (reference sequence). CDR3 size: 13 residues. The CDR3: CASSLAGGYEQYF. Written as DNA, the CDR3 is TGTGCCAGCAGTTTAGCGGGAGGCTACGAGCAGTACTTC.

CDR3 loop: CASSRTGGANTEAFF. The CDR3 nucleotides are TGTGCCAGCAGCCGGACAGGGGGCGCGAACACTGAAGCTTTCTTT. The chain links TRBV11-1 to TRBJ1-1, with 11 bases fitting TRBD1. J lost 1 base, V lost 5 bases, and 3 bases had no gene match. The CDR3 totals 15 residues. Germline CDR1 reads SGHAT; CDR2 reads FQDESV (reference sequence).

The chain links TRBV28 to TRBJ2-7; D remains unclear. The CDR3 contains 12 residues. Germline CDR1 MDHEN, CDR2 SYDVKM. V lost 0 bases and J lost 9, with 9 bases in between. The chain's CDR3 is CASSLWTQRQYF. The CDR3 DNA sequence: TGTGCCAGCAGTTTATGGACGCAGCGGCAGTACTTC.

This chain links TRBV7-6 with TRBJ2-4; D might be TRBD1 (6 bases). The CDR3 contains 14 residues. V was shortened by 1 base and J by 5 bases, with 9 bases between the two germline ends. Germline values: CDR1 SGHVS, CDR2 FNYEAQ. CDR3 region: CASSLDREENIQYF. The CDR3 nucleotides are TGTGCCAGCAGCTTAGACAGGGAAGAAAACATTCAGTACTTC.

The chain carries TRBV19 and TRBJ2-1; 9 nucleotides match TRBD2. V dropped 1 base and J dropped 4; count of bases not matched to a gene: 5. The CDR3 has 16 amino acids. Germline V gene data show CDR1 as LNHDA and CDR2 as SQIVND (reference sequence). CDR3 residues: CASSIAGLAKYNEQFF. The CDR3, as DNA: TGTGCCAGTAGTATAGCGGGACTAGCAAAGTACAATGAGCAGTTCTTC. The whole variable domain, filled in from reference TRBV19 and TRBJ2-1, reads DGGITQSPKYLFRKEGQNVTLSCEQNLNHDAMYWYRQDPGQGLRLIYYSQIVNDFQKGDIAEGYSVSREKKESFPLTVTSAQKNPTAFYLCASSIAGLAKYNEQFFGPGTRLTVL.

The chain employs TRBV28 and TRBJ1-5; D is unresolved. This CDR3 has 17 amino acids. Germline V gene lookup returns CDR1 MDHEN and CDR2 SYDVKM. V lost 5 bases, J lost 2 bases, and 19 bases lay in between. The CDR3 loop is CASSPEGWEGGNQPQHF. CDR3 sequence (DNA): TGTGCCAGCAGTCCCGAAGGGTGGGAGGGAGGCAATCAGCCCCAGCATTTT.

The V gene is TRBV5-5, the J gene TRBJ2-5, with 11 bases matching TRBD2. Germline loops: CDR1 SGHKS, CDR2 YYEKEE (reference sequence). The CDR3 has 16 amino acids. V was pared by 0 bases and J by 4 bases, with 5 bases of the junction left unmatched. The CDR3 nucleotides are TGTGCCAGCAGCTTGGCCACCCTAGCGGGAGGAGAGACCCAGTACTTC. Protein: CASSLATLAGGETQYF.

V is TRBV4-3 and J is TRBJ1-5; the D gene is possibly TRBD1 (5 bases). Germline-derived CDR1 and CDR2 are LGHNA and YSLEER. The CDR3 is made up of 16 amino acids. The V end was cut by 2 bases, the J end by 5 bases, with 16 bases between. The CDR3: CASSQSGGALDQPQHF. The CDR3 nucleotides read TGCGCCAGCAGCCAAAGCGGAGGGGCCCTTGATCAGCCCCAGCATTTT.

CDR3 bases: TGCGCCAGCACCCCCCAGGTGGGGGGGGAAAAACTGTTTTTT. Amino acid sequence: CASTPQVGGEKLFF. This rearrangement joins TRBV5-1 to TRBJ1-4; D is possibly TRBD1 (5 bases). Germline V lookup: CDR1 SGHRS, CDR2 YFSETQ. The CDR3 spans 14 residues. Trimming stripped 6 bases from V and 8 bases from J, with 17 bases between. The whole variable domain, filled in from reference TRBV5-1 and TRBJ1-4, reads KAGVTQTPRYLIKTRGQQVTLSCSPISGHRSVSWYQQTPGQGLQFLFEYFSETQRNKGNFPGRFSGRQFSNSRSEMNVSTLELGDSALYLCASTPQVGGEKLFFGSGTQLSVL.

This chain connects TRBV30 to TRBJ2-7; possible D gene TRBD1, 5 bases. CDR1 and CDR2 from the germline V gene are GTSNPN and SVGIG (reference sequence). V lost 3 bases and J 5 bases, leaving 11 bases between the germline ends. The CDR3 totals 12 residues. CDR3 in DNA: TGTGCCTGGAGCCCGAGCAGGGACGAGCAGTACTTC. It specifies CAWSPSRDEQYF.

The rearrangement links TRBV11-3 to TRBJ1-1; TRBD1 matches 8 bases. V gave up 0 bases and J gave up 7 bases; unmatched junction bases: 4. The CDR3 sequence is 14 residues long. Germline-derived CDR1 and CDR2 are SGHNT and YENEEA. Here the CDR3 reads CASSLDLQGGEAFF. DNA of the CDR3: TGTGCCAGCAGCTTAGATCTACAGGGGGGTGAAGCTTTCTTT.

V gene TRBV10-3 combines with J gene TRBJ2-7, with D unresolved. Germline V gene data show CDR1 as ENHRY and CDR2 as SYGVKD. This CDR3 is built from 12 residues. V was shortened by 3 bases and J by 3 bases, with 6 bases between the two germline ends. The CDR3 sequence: CAISEQLYEQYF. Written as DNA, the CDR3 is TGTGCCATCAGTGAACAGCTCTACGAGCAGTACTTC.

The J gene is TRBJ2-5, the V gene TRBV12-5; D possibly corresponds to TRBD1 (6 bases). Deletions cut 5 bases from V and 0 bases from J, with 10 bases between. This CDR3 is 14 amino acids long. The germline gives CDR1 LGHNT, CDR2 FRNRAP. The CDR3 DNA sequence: TGTGCTAGTGGTGAGGGGGTAAACCAAGAGACCCAGTACTTC. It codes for CASGEGVNQETQYF.

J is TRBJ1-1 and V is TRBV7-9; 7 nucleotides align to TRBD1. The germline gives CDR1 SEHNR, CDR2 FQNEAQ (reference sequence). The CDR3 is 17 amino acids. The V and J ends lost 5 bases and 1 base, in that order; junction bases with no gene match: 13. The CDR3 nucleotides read TGTGCCAGCAGCGCCCATAGGGGACAGAAGAGGAACACTGAAGCTTTCTTT. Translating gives CASSAHRGQKRNTEAFF.

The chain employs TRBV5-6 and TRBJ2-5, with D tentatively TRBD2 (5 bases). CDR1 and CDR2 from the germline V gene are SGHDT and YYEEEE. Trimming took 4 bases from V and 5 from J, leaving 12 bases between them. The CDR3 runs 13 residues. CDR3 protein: CASSLSPGETQYF. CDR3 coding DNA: TGTGCCAGCAGCCTGTCACCGGGGGAGACCCAGTACTTC.

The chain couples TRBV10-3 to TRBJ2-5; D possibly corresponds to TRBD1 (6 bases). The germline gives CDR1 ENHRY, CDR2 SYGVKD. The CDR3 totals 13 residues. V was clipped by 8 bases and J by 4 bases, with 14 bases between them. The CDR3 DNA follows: TGTGCCATCGCGGCAGGGGCTGGAGAGACCCAGTACTTC. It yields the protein CAIAAGAGETQYF.

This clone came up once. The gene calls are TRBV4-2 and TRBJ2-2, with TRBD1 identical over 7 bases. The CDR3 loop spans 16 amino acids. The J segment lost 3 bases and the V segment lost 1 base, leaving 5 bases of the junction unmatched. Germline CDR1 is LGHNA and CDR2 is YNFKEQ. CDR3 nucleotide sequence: TGTGCCAGCAGCCAAGGGCACAGGGGCGACACCGGGGAGCTGTTTTTT. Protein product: CASSQGHRGDTGELFF.

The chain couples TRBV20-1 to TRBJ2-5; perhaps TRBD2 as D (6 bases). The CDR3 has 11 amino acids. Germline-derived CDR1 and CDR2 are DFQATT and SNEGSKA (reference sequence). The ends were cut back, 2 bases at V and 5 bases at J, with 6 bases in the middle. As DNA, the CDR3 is TGCAGTGCTAGACGGGGGGAGACCCAGTACTTC. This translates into CSARRGETQYF.